These T cell receptor beta chains were read from a single sample in a study of T-cell memory formation after mild COVID-19. Using its own MiXCR run on the 5' RACE reads, TCRdb lists one record per CDR3 protein. There are roughly 250,000 distinct CDR3 sequences in the sample; roughly 15% occur only once, and about 3.5% lies in the top ten. The specimen sequenced was PBMCs or a T cell subset sorted from them (not recorded which). These receptors were taken from a man aged 18 to 29 who had mild COVID-19 (a few samples of this study predate the infection). Cell type and time point are not known. Both conserved end residues are part of each CDR3. The D gene is left open where the match is weak. Size is stated for part of the rows, as once, few or many counts, or as a class when the clone is expanded.

clone_size	v_call	d_call	j_call	cdr3_nt	cdr3_aa
few	TRBV6-5	TRBD1	TRBJ1-5	TGTGCCAGCAGAACAACCTGGACAGGGGGCAATCAGCCCCAGCATTTT	CASRTTWTGGNQPQHF
few	TRBV6-5	TRBD1	TRBJ2-3	TGTGCCAGCAGGTGGACAGGGGATTCCACAGATACGCAGTATTTT	CASRWTGDSTDTQYF
many	TRBV5-1	TRBD2	TRBJ2-5	TGCGCCAGCAGCTATACAGCGGGGGGACAAGAGACCCAGTACTTC	CASSYTAGGQETQYF
many	TRBV7-9	-	TRBJ2-2	TGTGCCAGCAGCCTCTCGGGCCTTTCGAACACCGGGGAGCTGTTTTTT	CASSLSGLSNTGELFF
-	TRBV6-2/TRBV6-3	TRBD1	TRBJ2-5	TGTGCCAGCAGTTACCATTCCGGACAGGGGATTTTTCAAGAGACCCAGTACTTC	CASSYHSGQGIFQETQYF
once	TRBV10-3	-	TRBJ2-7	TGTGCCATCAGTCGATCAGGACAGTATTACGAGCAGTACTTC	CAISRSGQYYEQYF
-	TRBV5-1	-	TRBJ2-3	TGCGCCAGCAGCTCGGCCAGGACTACGCAGTATTTT	CASSSARTTQYF
-	TRBV5-5	-	TRBJ1-6	TGTGCCAGCAGCTTGCTGGCAGGGGTCTATAATTCACCCCTCCACTTT	CASSLLAGVYNSPLHF
-	TRBV7-8	-	TRBJ2-1	TGTGCCAGCAGCCCCCGGTCGCCAGGGGAAGGCAATGAGCAGTTCTTC	CASSPRSPGEGNEQFF
few	TRBV18	-	TRBJ2-5	TGTGCCAGCTCACCATCCGTGGAAGAGACCCAGTACTTC	CASSPSVEETQYF
-	TRBV6-1	TRBD1	TRBJ1-6	TGTGCCAGCACCGCCGGACAGGGGATTTCACCCCTCCACTTT	CASTAGQGISPLHF
-	TRBV20-1	-	TRBJ2-3	TGCAGTGCTAGAGGTGCGGGGTTCGCAGATACGCAGTATTTT	CSARGAGFADTQYF
-	TRBV2	TRBD2	TRBJ2-1	TGTGCCAGCAGCATCTGGGGGGGACCCTACAATGAGCAGTTCTTC	CASSIWGGPYNEQFF
-	TRBV5-1	-	TRBJ1-2	TGCGCCAGCAGCTTGTCGACAGGTGATAACTATGGCTACACCTTC	CASSLSTGDNYGYTF
few	TRBV6-5	-	TRBJ1-6	TGTGCCAGCAGGGACAGCTCCTATAATTCACCCCTCCACTTT	CASRDSSYNSPLHF
many	TRBV5-6	-	TRBJ2-3	TGTGCCAGCAGCACCACAGATACGCAGTATTTT	CASSTTDTQYF
-	TRBV7-2	-	TRBJ2-3	TGTGCCAGCAGCCGCACTAGCTCGGGAGATACGAAGTATTTT	CASSRTSSGDTKYF
-	TRBV6-6	-	TRBJ1-2	TGTGCCAGCCGCGCCGGCTATGGCTACACCTTC	CASRAGYGYTF
-	TRBV28	-	TRBJ1-1	TGTGCCAGCATTCAGTTCACTGAAGCTTTCTTT	CASIQFTEAFF
-	TRBV7-6	-	TRBJ2-1	TGTGCCAGCAGCCAGCGTTATGTGAGCTCCTACAATGAGCAGTTCTTC	CASSQRYVSSYNEQFF
-	TRBV29-1	-	TRBJ1-1	TGCAGCGTGAAGGGACGGATGCTGACGAACACTGAAGCTTTCTTT	CSVKGRMLTNTEAFF
-	TRBV7-9	-	TRBJ2-5	TGTGCCAGCAGCCAGGATTCAACACCCCAGTACTTC	CASSQDSTPQYF
-	TRBV4-2	-	TRBJ2-6	TGTGCCAGCAGCGGAGACGCCTCTGGGGCCAACGTCCTGACTTTC	CASSGDASGANVLTF
once	TRBV2	TRBD2	TRBJ2-5	TGTGCCAGCAAGGTCTTCTTGGGGGGGGAAGAGACCCAGTACTTC	CASKVFLGGEETQYF
few	TRBV5-8	TRBD1	TRBJ1-1	TGTGCCAGCAGCTGGACAGGGCGAGGGACTGAAGCTTTCTTT	CASSWTGRGTEAFF
-	TRBV7-6	-	TRBJ2-3	TGTGCCAGCAGCTTACTGGGCTACGAAACGGCAGATACGCAGTATTTT	CASSLLGYETADTQYF
-	TRBV6-4	-	TRBJ1-4	TGTGCCAGCAGTGACCTAGGGGGGCGGGCTGAAAAACTGTTTTTT	CASSDLGGRAEKLFF
few	TRBV12-3/TRBV12-4	TRBD2	TRBJ2-7	TGTGCCAGCAGTTCCGCGACTAGCGGGAAATACGAGCAGTACTTC	CASSSATSGKYEQYF
-	TRBV5-4	TRBD1	TRBJ1-1	TGTGCCAGCAGCCTCCGGGACAGCTACACTGAAGCTTTCTTT	CASSLRDSYTEAFF
many	TRBV7-9	-	TRBJ2-5	TGTGCCAGCAGCTTAACGGCTTCACCCGGGAAGACCCAGTACTTC	CASSLTASPGKTQYF
-	TRBV20-1	-	TRBJ1-2	TGCAGTGCTAGTGTGGGGGAGCAGGGCTATGGCTACACCTTC	CSASVGEQGYGYTF
few	TRBV12-3/TRBV12-4	TRBD1	TRBJ2-1	TGTGCCAGCAGAAGGACAGGGGGTGAGCAGTTCTTC	CASRRTGGEQFF
-	TRBV5-1	TRBD1	TRBJ1-2	TGCGCCAGCAGCTTGGATGAGACAGGGGAGAGCTATGGCTACACCTTC	CASSLDETGESYGYTF
-	TRBV9	-	TRBJ2-3	TGTGCCAGCAGCATAGGGGCAGATACGCAGTATTTT	CASSIGADTQYF
few	TRBV6-5	TRBD1	TRBJ2-2	TGTGCCAGCAGTGTCGACAGGGGGGTGTCCGGGGAGCTGTTTTTT	CASSVDRGVSGELFF
few	TRBV7-2	TRBD1	TRBJ1-1	TGTGCCAGCAGCTTAGCCACAGGGGTTCCTGAAGCTTTCTTT	CASSLATGVPEAFF
few	TRBV12-3/TRBV12-4	-	TRBJ1-3	TGTGCCAGCAGTAGGTCTGCTTCAGGAAACACCATATATTTT	CASSRSASGNTIYF
-	TRBV7-2	-	TRBJ1-6	TGTGCCAGCAGCTTAGTTGCGAAGGGGAATTCACCCCTCCACTTT	CASSLVAKGNSPLHF
many	TRBV4-2	TRBD1	TRBJ1-2	TGTGCCAGCAGCCGCCAGAACAGGGGGCGGACCTATGGCTACACCTTC	CASSRQNRGRTYGYTF
-	TRBV20-1	TRBD1	TRBJ1-5	TGCAGTGCTAGAGCCGGGACAGGGTATCAGCCCCAGCATTTT	CSARAGTGYQPQHF
-	TRBV5-1	-	TRBJ2-1	TGCGCCAGCAGCTTGGGGGGGTCTGGTTACAATGAGCAGTTCTTC	CASSLGGSGYNEQFF